These 2 T cell receptor beta chains were all obtained from the same sample, sequenced in a study of blood T cell repertoires in COVID-19. Generated by immunoSEQ multiplex PCR, the TCRdb table keeps only in-frame clones and is missing some. The table includes a few hundred thousand clones, roughly 89% detected once. Sequences were obtained from peripheral blood. The receptors here all came from a woman in her thirties or forties who had recovered from COVID-19.

This clone was observed a handful of times. The J gene is TRBJ1-6, the V gene TRBV11-2; a weak D match, TRBD1 (5 bases). CDR1 is SGHAT and CDR2 is FQNNGV in the germline V gene. The ends were cut back, 6 bases at V and 8 bases at J, with 14 bases in the middle. This CDR3 comprises 14 residues. CDR3 region: CASRRGIVDSPLHF. The CDR3 bases are TGTGCCAGCAGACGGGGGATTGTGGATTCACCCCTCCACTTT.

V usage is TRBV7-2 and J usage is TRBJ2-1; 9 bases are a match to TRBD2. Germline V lookup: CDR1 SGHTA, CDR2 FQGNSA. Germline trimming cut 1 base from V and 2 bases from J; bases unmatched to any gene: 3. There are 16 residues in the CDR3. The CDR3 protein is CASSLVGGRAYNEQFF. The CDR3 bases are TGTGCCAGCAGCTTAGTAGGCGGGAGGGCCTACAATGAGCAGTTCTTC. The full variable domain, its missing parts supplied by reference TRBV7-2 and TRBJ2-1, is GAGVSQSPSNKVTEKGKDVELRCDPISGHTALYWYRQSLGQGLEFLIYFQGNSAPDKSGLPSDRFSAERTGGSVSTLTIQRTQQEDSAVYLCASSLVGGRAYNEQFFGPGTRLTVL.